This T cell receptor (beta chain) was recovered during a study of STAT3 mutations in large granular lymphocyte leukemia. At the level of the study: Roughly half the longitudinally sequenced T-LGLL patients had canonical STAT3 mutations. Over half of T-LGLL patients had one or more immunosuppressive regimens. Points from the study as a whole: Every T-cell large granular lymphocyte leukemia patient had at least one immunodominant TCR beta clonotype. A small but highly pathogenic clone may have been missed.

This clone has just one count. Antigen: not known. Approximately 40,000 productive templates were obtained per sample on average. Some clones are missing from TCRdb's copy, which holds only in-frame ones; the method was immunoSEQ multiplex PCR. The sample has several thousand clones; around 87% are singletons. This CDR3 is 15 amino acids long. Germline CDR1 is SGHVS and CDR2 is FQNEAQ. With 5 bases clipped from V and 5 bases from J, the junction kept 8 bases outside the gene matches. Sequencing input: peripheral blood mononuclear cells. The sequence was collected from a man older than 75 with T-cell large granular lymphocyte leukemia. Some clones in this sample may be carry-over from other donors' samples. V and J are TRBV7-8 and TRBJ1-5, with 8 positions matching TRBD1. The DNA of the CDR3 is TGTGCCAGCAGCCTGGGACAGGAGCTTGATCAGCCCCAGCATTTT. It encodes CASSLGQELDQPQHF.